This TCR beta chain was found in a study of cytomegalovirus exposure and HLA in healthy donors. Study-wide context: Unique TCR beta sequences numbering 95 million to 130 million came from about 179 million T cells in an earlier analysis.

Overall study findings and caveats: The authors enumerated 150 to 200 TCR beta chains as linked to cytomegalovirus. Earlier analysis found most TCR beta V segments productive about 87% or about 30% of the time.

Regarding this clone: Antigen specificity is unknown.

It was with 60 Vbeta and 13 Jbeta primers that the PCR ran. Data came from immunoSEQ multiplex PCR; TCRdb stores just in-frame clones and leaves some out. Here the sample spans around 190,000 clones, 65% to 90% being singletons. Sample: PBMCs. The TCR comes from a girl aged 2 to 10 in good health and CMV-seropositive.

This CDR3 is CASKAGGRNEQFF. DNA for the CDR3: TGTGCCAGCAAGGCGGGAGGGCGAAATGAGCAGTTCTTC. The chain couples TRBV27 to TRBJ2-1, with 9 bases that match TRBD2. Germline loops: CDR1 MNHEY, CDR2 SMNVEV (reference sequence). The ends lost 7 bases at V and 7 bases at J; junction bases unmatched: 5. The CDR3 contains 13 residues.